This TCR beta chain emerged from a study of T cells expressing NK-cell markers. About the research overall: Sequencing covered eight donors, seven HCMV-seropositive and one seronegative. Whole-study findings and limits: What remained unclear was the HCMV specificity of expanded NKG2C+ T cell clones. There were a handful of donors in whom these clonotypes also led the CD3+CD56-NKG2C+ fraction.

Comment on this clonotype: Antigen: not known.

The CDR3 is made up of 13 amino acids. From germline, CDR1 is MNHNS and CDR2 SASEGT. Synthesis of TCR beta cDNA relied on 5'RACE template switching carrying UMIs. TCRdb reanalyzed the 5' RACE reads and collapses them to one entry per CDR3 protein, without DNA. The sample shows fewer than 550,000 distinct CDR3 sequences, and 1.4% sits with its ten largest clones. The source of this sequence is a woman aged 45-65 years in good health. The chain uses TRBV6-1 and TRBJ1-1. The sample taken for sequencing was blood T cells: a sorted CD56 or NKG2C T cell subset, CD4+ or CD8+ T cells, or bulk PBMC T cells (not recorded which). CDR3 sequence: CASSGISSKEAFF.